A selection of T cell receptor beta chains follows, all from one sample in a study of tumor-infiltrating lymphocytes in primary liver carcinoma. TCRdb used MiXCR to reprocess the multiplex PCR reads, holding one entry per CDR3 protein. The sample yields roughly 330,000 distinct CDR3 sequences, less than 65% seen once. Sequencing was done on a sample of peripheral blood. All receptors derive from a man in his forties with primary liver carcinoma and hepatitis B virus infection. CDR3s include the opening cysteine and the closing phenylalanine or tryptophan. A D gene is named only where the DNA matches it firmly. Clone size is given for some rows only: seen once, a few or many times, or a class if the clone is expanded.

V: TRBV11-2; length: 15; J: TRBJ2-7; D: TRBD2; size: many; DNA: TGTGCCAGCAGCTTAGACGGGACTAGGGTTTACGAGCAGTACTTC; CDR3: CASSLDGTRVYEQYF
V: TRBV11-2; length: 13; J: TRBJ2-3; D: NA; size: NA; DNA: TGTGCTAGCAACTTAGATCCGACAGATACGCAGTATTTT; CDR3: CASNLDPTDTQYF
V: TRBV11-2; length: 13; J: TRBJ2-3; D: NA; size: NA; DNA: TGTGTCAGCAGCCCGGGGGACTTCATGACGCAGTATTTT; CDR3: CVSSPGDFMTQYF
V: TRBV11-1; length: 14; J: TRBJ1-1; D: TRBD1; size: many; DNA: TGTGCCAGCAGCACCGGGCCCAGGGGGTCTGAAGCTTTCTTT; CDR3: CASSTGPRGSEAFF
V: TRBV5-1; length: 14; J: TRBJ1-1; D: NA; size: NA; DNA: TGCGCCAGCAGCGAACAGACCCTGAACACTGAAGCTTTCTTT; CDR3: CASSEQTLNTEAFF
V: TRBV11-2; length: 13; J: TRBJ2-1; D: NA; size: once; DNA: TGTGTCAGCAGCCACCCACGACTCAGGAGGCAGTTCTTC; CDR3: CVSSHPRLRRQFF
V: TRBV11-1; length: 15; J: TRBJ2-3; D: NA; size: medium-sized; DNA: TGTGCCAGCAGCACCGACCCAGGGGCTCAAGATACGCAGTATTTT; CDR3: CASSTDPGAQDTQYF
V: TRBV11-2; length: 16; J: TRBJ1-4; D: NA; size: once; DNA: TGTGCCAGCAGCACACCGGGACTGGTCAAACTTGAAAAACTGTTTTTT; CDR3: CASSTPGLVKLEKLFF
V: TRBV11-2; length: 16; J: TRBJ2-5; D: TRBD2; size: once; DNA: TGCGCCGGCAGCTCGTTCTCGCGGGAGACCCGAGAGACCCAGTACTTC; CDR3: CAGSSFSRETRETQYF
V: TRBV2; length: 13; J: TRBJ2-7; D: TRBD1; size: NA; DNA: TGTACCATTCGGGACAGGCGCTCCTACGAGCAGTACTTC; CDR3: CTIRDRRSYEQYF
V: TRBV5-6; length: 17; J: TRBJ2-6; D: TRBD1; size: NA; DNA: TGTGCCAGCAGCCCCAGACAGGGACGCTCTGGGGCCAACGTCATGACTTTC; CDR3: CASSPRQGRSGANVMTF
V: TRBV11-2; length: 12; J: TRBJ1-1; D: NA; size: many; DNA: TGTGCCAGCAGCCACCAGGGCGCTGAAGCTTTCTTT; CDR3: CASSHQGAEAFF
V: TRBV6-5; length: 21; J: TRBJ2-1; D: TRBD2; size: NA; DNA: TGTGCCAGCAGATACTCTGCCGTTCGCACTAGCGGGAGTGGAAGGTACAATGAGCAGTTCTTC; CDR3: CASRYSAVRTSGSGRYNEQFF
V: TRBV11-2; length: 15; J: TRBJ2-3; D: NA; size: NA; DNA: TGTACCAGCAGCCATAAAGCAGGGAACACAGATCCGCAGTATTTT; CDR3: CTSSHKAGNTDPQYF
V: TRBV12-3/TRBV12-4; length: 17; J: TRBJ2-2; D: TRBD2; size: few; DNA: TGTGCCAGCAGTCCACCCTCTAGCGGGAGGGTTGGCGGGGAGCTGTTTTTT; CDR3: CASSPPSSGRVGGELFF
V: TRBV10-3; length: 15; J: TRBJ2-5; D: TRBD1; size: NA; DNA: TGTGCCATAGAACGGGACAGGGGTAACCAAGAGACCCAGTACTTC; CDR3: CAIERDRGNQETQYF
V: TRBV4-1; length: 12; J: TRBJ2-2; D: NA; size: NA; DNA: TGCGCCAGCAGCTTCCCACTCGAGGAGCTGTTTTTT; CDR3: CASSFPLEELFF
V: TRBV6-1; length: 15; J: TRBJ2-7; D: NA; size: NA; DNA: TGTGCCAGCAACAAAGGACCGGACAGACACCACGAGCAGTACTTC; CDR3: CASNKGPDRHHEQYF
V: TRBV18; length: 15; J: TRBJ2-5; D: NA; size: NA; DNA: TGTGCCAGCTCACCACCTGGGGGCCTGCAAGAGACCCAGTACTTC; CDR3: CASSPPGGLQETQYF
V: TRBV12-3/TRBV12-4; length: 14; J: TRBJ2-2; D: NA; size: many; DNA: TGTGCCAGCAGTTTGGGAGCGAATACCGGGGAGCTGTTTTTT; CDR3: CASSLGANTGELFF